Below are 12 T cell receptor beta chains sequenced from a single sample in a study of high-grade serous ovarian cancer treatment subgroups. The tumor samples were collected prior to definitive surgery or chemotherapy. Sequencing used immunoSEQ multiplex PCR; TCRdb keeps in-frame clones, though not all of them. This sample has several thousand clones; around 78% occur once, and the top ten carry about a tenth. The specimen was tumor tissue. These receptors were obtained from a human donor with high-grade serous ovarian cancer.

The CDR3 DNA reads as TGTGCCAGCAGCTTAGCGGCAGCCTCTGGAAACACCATATATTTT. It is translated as CASSLAAASGNTIYF. The rearrangement links TRBV7-9 to TRBJ1-3; unclear D gene. CDR3 length: 15 amino acids. With 0 bases removed from V and 0 bases from J, the gap between germline ends came to 6 bases. Germline CDR1 reads SEHNR; CDR2 reads FQNEAQ (reference sequence).

CDR3 DNA sequence: TGTGCCAGCAGCCCAGGACTAGCGGGAGTAAAAGAGACCCAGTACTTC. Translation gives CASSPGLAGVKETQYF. The chain couples TRBV7-9 to TRBJ2-5; 13 bases align to TRBD2. Trimming took 5 bases from V and 3 from J; bases not matched to a gene: 6. This CDR3 has 16 amino acids. Germline loops: CDR1 SEHNR, CDR2 FQNEAQ (reference sequence).

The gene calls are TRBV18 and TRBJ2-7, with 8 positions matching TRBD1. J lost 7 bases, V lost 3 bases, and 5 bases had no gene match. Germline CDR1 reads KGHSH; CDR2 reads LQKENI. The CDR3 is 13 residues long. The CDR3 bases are TGTGCCAGCTCACCGACAGGGGCGGGGGAGCAGTACTTC. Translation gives CASSPTGAGEQYF. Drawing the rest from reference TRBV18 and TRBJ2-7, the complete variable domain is NAGVMQNPRHLVRRRGQEARLRCSPMKGHSHVYWYRQLPEEGLKFMVYLQKENIIDESGMPKERFSAEFPKEGPSILRIQQVVRGDSAAYFCASSPTGAGEQYFGPGTRLTVT.

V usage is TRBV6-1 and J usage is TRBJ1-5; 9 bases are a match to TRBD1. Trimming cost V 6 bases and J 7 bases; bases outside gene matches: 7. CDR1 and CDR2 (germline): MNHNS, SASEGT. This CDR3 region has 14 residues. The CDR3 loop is CASRQQGAGQPQHF. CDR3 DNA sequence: TGTGCCAGCAGGCAACAGGGGGCTGGGCAGCCCCAGCATTTT.

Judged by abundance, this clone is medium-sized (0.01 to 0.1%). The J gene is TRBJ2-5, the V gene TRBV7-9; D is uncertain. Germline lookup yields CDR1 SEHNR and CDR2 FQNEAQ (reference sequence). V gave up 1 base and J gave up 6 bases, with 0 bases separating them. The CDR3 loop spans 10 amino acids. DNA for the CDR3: TGTGCCAGCAGCTTAGAGACCCAGTACTTC. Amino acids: CASSLETQYF.

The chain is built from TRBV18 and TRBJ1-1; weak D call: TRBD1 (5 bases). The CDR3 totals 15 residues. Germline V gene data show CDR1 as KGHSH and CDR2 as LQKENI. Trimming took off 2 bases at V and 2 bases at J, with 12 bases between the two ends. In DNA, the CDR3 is TGTGCCAGCTCACCAAAGGGGACTCCTAACACTGAAGCTTTCTTT. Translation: CASSPKGTPNTEAFF.

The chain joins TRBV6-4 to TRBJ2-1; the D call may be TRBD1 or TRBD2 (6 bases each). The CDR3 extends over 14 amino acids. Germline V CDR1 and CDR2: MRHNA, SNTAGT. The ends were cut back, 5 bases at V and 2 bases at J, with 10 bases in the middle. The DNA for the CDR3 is TGTGCCAGCAGTCCGGGGGCCACCTACAATGAGCAGTTCTTC. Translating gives CASSPGATYNEQFF.

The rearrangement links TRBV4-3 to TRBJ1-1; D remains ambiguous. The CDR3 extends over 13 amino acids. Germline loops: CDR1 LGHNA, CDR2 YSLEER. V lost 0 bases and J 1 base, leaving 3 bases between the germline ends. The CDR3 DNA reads TGCGCCAGCAGCCAAGAGACGAACACTGAAGCTTTCTTT. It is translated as CASSQETNTEAFF.

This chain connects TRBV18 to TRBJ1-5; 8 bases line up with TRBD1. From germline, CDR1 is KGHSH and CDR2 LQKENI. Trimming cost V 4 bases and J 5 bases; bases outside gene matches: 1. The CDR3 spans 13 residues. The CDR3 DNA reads TGTGCCAGCTCACAGACAGGGGATCAGCCCCAGCATTTT. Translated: CASSQTGDQPQHF. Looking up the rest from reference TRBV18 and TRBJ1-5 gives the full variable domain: NAGVMQNPRHLVRRRGQEARLRCSPMKGHSHVYWYRQLPEEGLKFMVYLQKENIIDESGMPKERFSAEFPKEGPSILRIQQVVRGDSAAYFCASSQTGDQPQHFGDGTRLSIL.

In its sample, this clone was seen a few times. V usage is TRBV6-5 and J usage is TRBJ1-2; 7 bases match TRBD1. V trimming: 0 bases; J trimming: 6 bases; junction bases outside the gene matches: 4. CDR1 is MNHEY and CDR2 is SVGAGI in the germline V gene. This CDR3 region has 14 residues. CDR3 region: CASSYSDRKDGYTF. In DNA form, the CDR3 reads TGTGCCAGCAGTTACTCGGACAGGAAGGATGGCTACACCTTC.

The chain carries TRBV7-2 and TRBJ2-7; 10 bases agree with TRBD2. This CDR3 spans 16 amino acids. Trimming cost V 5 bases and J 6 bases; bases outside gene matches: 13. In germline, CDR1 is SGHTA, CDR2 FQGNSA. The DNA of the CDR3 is TGTGCCAGCAGCCAAGATGGAGCGGGGGGGCTAGGCGAGCAGTACTTC. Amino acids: CASSQDGAGGLGEQYF.

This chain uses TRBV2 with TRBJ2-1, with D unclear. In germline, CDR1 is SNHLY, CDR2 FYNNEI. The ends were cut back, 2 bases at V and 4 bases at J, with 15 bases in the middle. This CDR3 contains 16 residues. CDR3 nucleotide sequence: TGTGCCAGCAGTGAAATCCCACAGCGAGGTTACAATGAGCAGTTCTTC. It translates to CASSEIPQRGYNEQFF.